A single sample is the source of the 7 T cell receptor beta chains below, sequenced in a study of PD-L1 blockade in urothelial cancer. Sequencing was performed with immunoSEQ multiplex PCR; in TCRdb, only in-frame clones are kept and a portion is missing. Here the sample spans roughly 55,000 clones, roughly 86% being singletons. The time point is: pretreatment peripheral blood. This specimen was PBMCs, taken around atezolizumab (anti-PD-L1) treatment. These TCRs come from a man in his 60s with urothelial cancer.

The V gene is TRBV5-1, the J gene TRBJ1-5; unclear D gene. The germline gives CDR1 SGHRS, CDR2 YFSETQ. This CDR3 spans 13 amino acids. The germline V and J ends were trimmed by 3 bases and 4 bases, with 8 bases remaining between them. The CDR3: CASSSAENQPQHF. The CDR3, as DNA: TGCGCCAGCAGCTCGGCGGAGAATCAGCCCCAGCATTTT.

DNA of the CDR3: TGTGCCAGCTCCTCGCTCCCGATAGTCACCGGGGAGCTGTTTTTT. Amino acid sequence: CASSSLPIVTGELFF. V gene TRBV6-5 combines with J gene TRBJ2-2, with unresolved D. CDR1 is MNHEY and CDR2 is SVGAGI in the germline V gene. Trimming cost V 8 bases and J 4 bases, with 17 bases left between them. There are 15 residues in the CDR3.

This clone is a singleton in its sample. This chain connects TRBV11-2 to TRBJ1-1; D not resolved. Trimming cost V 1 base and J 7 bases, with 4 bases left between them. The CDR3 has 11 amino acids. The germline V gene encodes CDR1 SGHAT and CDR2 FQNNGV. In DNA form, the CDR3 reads TGTGCCAGCAGCTTAGGCGTTGAAGCTTTCTTT. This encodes CASSLGVEAFF.

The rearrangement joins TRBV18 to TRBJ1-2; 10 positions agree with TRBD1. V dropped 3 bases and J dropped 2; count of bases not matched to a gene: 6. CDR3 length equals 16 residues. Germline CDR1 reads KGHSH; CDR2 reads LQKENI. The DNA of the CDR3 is TGTGCCAGCTCACCGCTTCCGGGACAGGGGAACTATGGCTACACCTTC. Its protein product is CASSPLPGQGNYGYTF.

In DNA form, the CDR3 reads TGTGCCAGCAGCCGCGGACTAGGGGAGACCCAGTACTTC. Residues: CASSRGLGETQYF. The genes are TRBV7-9 and TRBJ2-5, with 7 bases fitting TRBD2. Germline-derived CDR1 and CDR2 are SEHNR and FQNEAQ (reference sequence). CDR3 length equals 13 residues. The junction had 5 bases not matched to a gene; V was cut back by 5 bases and J by 5 bases.

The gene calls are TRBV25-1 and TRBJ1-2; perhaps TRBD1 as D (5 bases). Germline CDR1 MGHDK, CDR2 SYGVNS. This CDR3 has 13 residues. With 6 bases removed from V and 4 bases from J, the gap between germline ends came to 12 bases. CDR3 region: CASRRGLSYGYTF. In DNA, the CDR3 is TGTGCCAGCAGGCGGGGGTTAAGCTATGGCTACACCTTC.

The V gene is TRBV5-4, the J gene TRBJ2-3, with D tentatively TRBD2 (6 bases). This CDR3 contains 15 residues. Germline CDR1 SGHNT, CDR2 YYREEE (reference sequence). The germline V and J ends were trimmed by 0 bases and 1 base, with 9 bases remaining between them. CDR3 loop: CASSLGGLGTDTQYF. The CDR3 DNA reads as TGTGCCAGCAGCTTGGGGGGACTCGGCACAGATACGCAGTATTTT.